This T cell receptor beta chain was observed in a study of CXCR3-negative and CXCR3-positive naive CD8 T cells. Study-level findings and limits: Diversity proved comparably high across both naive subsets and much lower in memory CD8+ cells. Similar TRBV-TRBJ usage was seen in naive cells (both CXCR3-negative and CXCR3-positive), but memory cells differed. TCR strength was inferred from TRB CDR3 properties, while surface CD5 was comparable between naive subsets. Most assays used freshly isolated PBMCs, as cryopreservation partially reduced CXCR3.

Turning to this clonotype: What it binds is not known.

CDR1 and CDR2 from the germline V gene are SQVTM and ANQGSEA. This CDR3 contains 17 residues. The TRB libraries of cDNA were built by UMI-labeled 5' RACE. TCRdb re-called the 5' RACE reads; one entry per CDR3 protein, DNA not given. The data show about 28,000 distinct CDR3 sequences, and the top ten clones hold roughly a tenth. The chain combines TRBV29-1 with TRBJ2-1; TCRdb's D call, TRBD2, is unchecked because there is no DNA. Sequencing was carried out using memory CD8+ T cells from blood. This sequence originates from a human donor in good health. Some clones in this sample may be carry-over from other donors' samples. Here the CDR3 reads CSVLGRSGGFSYNEQFF.